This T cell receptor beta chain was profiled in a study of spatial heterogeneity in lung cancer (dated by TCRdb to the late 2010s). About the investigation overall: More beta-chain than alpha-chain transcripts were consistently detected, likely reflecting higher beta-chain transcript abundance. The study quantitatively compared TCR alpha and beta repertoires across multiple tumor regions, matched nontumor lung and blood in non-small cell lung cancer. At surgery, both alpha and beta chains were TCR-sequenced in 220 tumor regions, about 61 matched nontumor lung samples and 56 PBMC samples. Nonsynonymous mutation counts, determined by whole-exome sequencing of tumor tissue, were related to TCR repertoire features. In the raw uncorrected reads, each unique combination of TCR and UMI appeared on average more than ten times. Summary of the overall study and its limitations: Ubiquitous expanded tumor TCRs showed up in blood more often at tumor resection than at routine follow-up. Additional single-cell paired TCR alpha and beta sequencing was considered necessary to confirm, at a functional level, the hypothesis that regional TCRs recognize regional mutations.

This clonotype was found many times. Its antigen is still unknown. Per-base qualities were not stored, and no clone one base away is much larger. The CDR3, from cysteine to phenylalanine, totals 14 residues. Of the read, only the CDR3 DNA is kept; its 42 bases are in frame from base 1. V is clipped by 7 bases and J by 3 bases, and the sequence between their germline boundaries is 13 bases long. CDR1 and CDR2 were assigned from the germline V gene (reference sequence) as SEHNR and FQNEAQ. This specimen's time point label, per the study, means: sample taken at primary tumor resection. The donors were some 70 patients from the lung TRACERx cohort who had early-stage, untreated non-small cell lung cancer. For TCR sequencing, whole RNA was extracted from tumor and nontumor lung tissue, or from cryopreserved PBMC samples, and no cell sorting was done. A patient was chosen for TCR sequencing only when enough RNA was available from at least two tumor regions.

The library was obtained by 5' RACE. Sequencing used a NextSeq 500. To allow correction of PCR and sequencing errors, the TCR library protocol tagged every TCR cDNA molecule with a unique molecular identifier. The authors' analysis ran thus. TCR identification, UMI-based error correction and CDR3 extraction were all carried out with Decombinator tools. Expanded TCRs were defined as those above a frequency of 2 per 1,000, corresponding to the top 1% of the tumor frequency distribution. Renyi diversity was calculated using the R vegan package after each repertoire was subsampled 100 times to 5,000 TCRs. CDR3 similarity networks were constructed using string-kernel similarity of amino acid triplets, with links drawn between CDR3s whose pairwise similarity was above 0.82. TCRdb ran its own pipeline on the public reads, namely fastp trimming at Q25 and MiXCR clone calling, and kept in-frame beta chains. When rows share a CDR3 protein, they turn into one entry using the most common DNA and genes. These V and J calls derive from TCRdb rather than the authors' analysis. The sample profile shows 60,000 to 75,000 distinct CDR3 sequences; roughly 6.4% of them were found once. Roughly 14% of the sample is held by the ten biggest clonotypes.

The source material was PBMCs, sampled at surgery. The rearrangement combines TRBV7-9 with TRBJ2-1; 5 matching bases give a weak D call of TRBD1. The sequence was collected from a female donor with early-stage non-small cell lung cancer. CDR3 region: CASTIPGLYNEQFF. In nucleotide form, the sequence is TGTGCCAGCACCATCCCAGGGCTCTACAATGAGCAGTTCTTC. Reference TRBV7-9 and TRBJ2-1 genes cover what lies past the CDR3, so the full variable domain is DTGVSQNPRHKITKRGQNVTFRCDPISEHNRLYWYRQTLGQGPEFLTYFQNEAQLEKSRLLSDRFSAERPKGSFSTLEIQRTEQGDSAMYLCASTIPGLYNEQFFGPGTRLTVL.